The count of the clone carrying this T cell receptor (beta chain) is one. This entry belongs to a study of blood T cell repertoires in COVID-19. The assay was immunoSEQ multiplex PCR, and TCRdb's table has in-frame clones only and misses some. The data hold about 50,000 clones, with approximately 90% observed a single time. The germline gives CDR1 SGHNT, CDR2 YYREEE (reference sequence). The ends lost 4 bases at V and 4 bases at J; junction bases unmatched: 8. This CDR3 spans 15 amino acids. This TCR derives from a man in his forties with acute or convalescent COVID-19. The specimen was peripheral blood. This rearrangement joins TRBV5-4 to TRBJ1-3; 7 bases align to TRBD1. In DNA form, the CDR3 reads TGTGCCAGCAGCGGGGGACAGAACGAGGGAAACACCATATATTTT. Its translation: CASSGGQNEGNTIYF.